The sequence of this T cell receptor beta chain was determined in a study of blood T cell repertoires in COVID-19. The V gene's germline CDR1 is GTSNPN and CDR2 SVGIG (reference sequence). V lost 1 base and J lost 2, with 14 bases in between. This CDR3 contains 16 residues. Sequencing used immunoSEQ multiplex PCR; TCRdb keeps in-frame clones, though not all of them. The sample includes roughly 250,000 clones, 82% of them seen just once. The source of this sequence is a woman of 80 years or more with active or convalescent COVID-19. V usage is TRBV30 and J usage is TRBJ2-2, with a possible D match to TRBD2 (6 bases). The sample taken for sequencing was peripheral blood. CDR3 sequence: CAWSGAGSGNTGELFF. DNA for the CDR3: TGTGCCTGGAGTGGGGCTGGTAGCGGAAACACCGGGGAGCTGTTTTTT.